These T cell receptor beta chains were read from a single sample in a study of control samples from healthy donors and cancer patients. The protocol was immunoSEQ multiplex PCR, while the TCRdb copy is restricted to in-frame clones and leaves out a portion. The table shows 160,000 or so clones, with over 85% occurring only once. Sequenced input: blood. Receptor source: a man between 50 and 59 years old in good health. CDR3s include the opening cysteine and the closing phenylalanine or tryptophan. A D gene is named only where the DNA matches it firmly. Not every row has a clone size; where given, it reads once, few, many or a size class.

D: TRBD2
size: NA
J: TRBJ2-7
V: TRBV5-1
CDR3: CASSLAGTSGSGYEQYF
DNA: TGCGCCAGCAGCTTGGCTGGGACTAGCGGGAGCGGATACGAGCAGTACTTC

D: TRBD1
size: NA
J: TRBJ1-2
V: TRBV24-1
CDR3: CATSAGTGKVGYTF
DNA: TGTGCCACCAGTGCCGGGACAGGGAAGGTTGGCTACACCTTC

D: NA
size: NA
J: TRBJ1-3
V: TRBV20-1
CDR3: CSASDGNTIYF
DNA: TGCAGTGCCTCGGACGGAAACACCATATATTTT

D: TRBD1
size: NA
J: TRBJ2-2
V: TRBV4-1
CDR3: CASSQRQGATGELFF
DNA: TGCGCCAGCAGCCAACGACAGGGGGCAACGGGGGAGCTGTTTTTT

D: TRBD1
size: NA
J: TRBJ1-1
V: TRBV7-9
CDR3: CASSEQGEGTEAFF
DNA: TGTGCCAGCAGCGAACAGGGGGAAGGCACTGAAGCTTTCTTT

D: NA
size: NA
J: TRBJ1-6
V: TRBV5-1
CDR3: CASSRTRDNSPLHF
DNA: TGCGCCAGCAGTAGGACACGGGATAATTCACCCCTCCACTTT

D: NA
size: NA
J: TRBJ2-7
V: TRBV5-1
CDR3: CASSLGQTFYEQYF
DNA: TGCGCCAGCAGCTTGGGGCAGACATTCTACGAGCAGTACTTC

D: TRBD2
size: NA
J: TRBJ2-3
V: TRBV19
CDR3: CASRTSGTSGTQYF
DNA: TGTGCCAGTCGGACTAGCGGGACCTCGGGTACGCAGTATTTT

D: TRBD2
size: NA
J: TRBJ2-5
V: TRBV5-1
CDR3: CASSPGTSQETQYF
DNA: TGCGCCAGCAGCCCGGGGACTAGCCAAGAGACCCAGTACTTC

D: TRBD1
size: NA
J: TRBJ2-7
V: TRBV6-5
CDR3: CASRNIRDRRHEQYF
DNA: TGTGCCAGCAGGAATATCCGGGACAGGAGGCACGAGCAGTACTTC

D: TRBD2
size: NA
J: TRBJ2-6
V: TRBV2
CDR3: CASSLYSGRATGANVLTF
DNA: TGTGCCAGCAGCTTATATAGCGGGAGGGCGACTGGGGCCAACGTCCTGACTTTC

D: TRBD1
size: NA
J: TRBJ1-2
V: TRBV27
CDR3: CASSNRGRNYGYTF
DNA: TGTGCCAGCAGTAACAGGGGAAGGAACTATGGCTACACCTTC

D: NA
size: NA
J: TRBJ2-7
V: TRBV5-1
CDR3: CASSQNWGNSYEQYF
DNA: TGCGCCAGCAGCCAGAATTGGGGAAACTCCTACGAGCAGTACTTC

D: NA
size: NA
J: TRBJ1-5
V: TRBV19
CDR3: CASTGTREPNSNQPQHF
DNA: TGTGCCAGTACCGGGACACGAGAACCGAATAGCAATCAGCCCCAGCATTTT

D: TRBD2
size: NA
J: TRBJ2-2
V: TRBV11-3
CDR3: CASSLLAGVPGELFF
DNA: TGTGCCAGCAGCTTACTAGCGGGAGTCCCCGGGGAGCTGTTTTTT

D: TRBD1
size: NA
J: TRBJ1-5
V: TRBV24-1
CDR3: CATSDLSPPGQGARSNQPQHF
DNA: TGTGCCACCAGTGATTTAAGCCCTCCCGGACAGGGGGCGAGGAGCAATCAGCCCCAGCATTTT

D: TRBD1
size: once
J: TRBJ1-1
V: TRBV19
CDR3: CASSADRATEAFF
DNA: TGTGCCAGTAGTGCCGACAGGGCCACTGAAGCTTTCTTT

D: NA
size: NA
J: TRBJ1-1
V: TRBV5-1
CDR3: CASSGTVENTEAFF
DNA: TGCGCCAGCAGCGGGACGGTGGAGAACACTGAAGCTTTCTTT

D: NA
size: NA
J: TRBJ1-1
V: TRBV5-1
CDR3: CASSSSLKKRAYEAFF
DNA: TGCGCCAGCAGCTCCTCCCTCAAAAAACGAGCTTATGAAGCTTTCTTT

D: NA
size: NA
J: TRBJ2-7
V: TRBV2
CDR3: CASSVPWRQDTYEQYF
DNA: TGTGCCAGCAGTGTCCCCTGGCGACAGGACACCTACGAGCAGTACTTC

D: NA
size: NA
J: TRBJ2-7
V: TRBV29-1
CDR3: CSEKGVTVPCSDEQYF
DNA: TGCAGCGAAAAGGGGGTGACAGTTCCCTGTAGCGACGAGCAGTACTTC

D: NA
size: few
J: TRBJ2-3
V: TRBV28
CDR3: CASSRTVIQSYGQYF
DNA: TGTGCCAGCAGCCGCACGGTTATCCAGTCTTATGGGCAGTATTTT

D: NA
size: NA
J: TRBJ2-1
V: TRBV2
CDR3: CASIGGSYNEQFF
DNA: TGTGCCAGCATTGGCGGCTCCTACAATGAGCAGTTCTTC

D: TRBD2
size: few
J: TRBJ2-7
V: TRBV5-5
CDR3: CASSEGLAGGYEQYF
DNA: TGTGCCAGCAGTGAGGGACTAGCGGGAGGGTACGAGCAGTACTTC

D: NA
size: few
J: TRBJ1-5
V: TRBV19
CDR3: CASSMGFRSPRQPQHF
DNA: TGTGCCAGTAGTATGGGGTTTAGGTCGCCGCGTCAGCCCCAGCATTTT

D: TRBD1
size: NA
J: TRBJ2-7
V: TRBV30
CDR3: CAWSGQGAGYEQYF
DNA: TGTGCCTGGAGTGGACAGGGGGCCGGCTACGAGCAGTACTTC

D: NA
size: NA
J: TRBJ1-5
V: TRBV19
CDR3: CASSRGWGQPQHF
DNA: TGTGCCAGTAGTAGGGGATGGGGTCAGCCCCAGCATTTT